The 19 T cell receptor beta chains given below trace back to one sample, sequenced in a study of neoadjuvant nivolumab and ipilimumab in lung cancer. The method was immunoSEQ multiplex PCR; TCRdb's version includes in-frame clones alone and lacks a portion of them. The sample carries fewer than 4,500 clones, roughly four fifths recorded once. This specimen was adjacent normal lung tissue, taken after neoadjuvant nivolumab, alone or with ipilimumab, at or shortly before surgery. Receptors were obtained from an adult with non-small cell lung cancer.

The rearrangement links TRBV5-1 to TRBJ1-5; D possibly corresponds to TRBD1 (5 bases). The V gene's germline CDR1 is SGHRS and CDR2 YFSETQ. V lost 1 base, J lost 6 bases, and 8 bases lay in between. This CDR3 spans 13 amino acids. The CDR3 here is CASSLQGSQPQHF. DNA of the CDR3: TGCGCCAGCAGCTTGCAGGGTTCTCAGCCCCAGCATTTT.

V is TRBV5-1 and J is TRBJ2-5; 7 nucleotides align to TRBD2. The CDR3 consists of 14 residues. Germline assignment: CDR1 SGHRS and CDR2 YFSETQ. V gave up 4 bases and J gave up 5 bases; unmatched junction bases: 8. The CDR3 sequence: CASSAGGVRETQYF. In nucleotides, the CDR3 is TGCGCCAGCAGCGCTGGGGGGGTACGCGAGACCCAGTACTTC.

The chain carries TRBV5-4 and TRBJ2-2, with D hard to call. Germline loops: CDR1 SGHNT, CDR2 YYREEE (reference sequence). This CDR3 has 12 amino acids. With 0 bases removed from V and 7 bases from J, the gap between germline ends came to 4 bases. The CDR3 loop is CASSLVGGELFF. CDR3 in DNA: TGTGCCAGCAGCTTGGTCGGCGGGGAGCTGTTTTTT.

The CDR3 sequence is CASSRGYRGETEAFF. The CDR3 DNA reads as TGCGCCAGCAGCCGAGGATACAGGGGGGAAACTGAAGCTTTCTTT. The chain carries TRBV4-3 and TRBJ1-1; the match to TRBD1 covers 8 bases. After removal of 4 bases from V and 5 bases from J, the junction contained 9 bases not matched to a gene. There are 15 residues in the CDR3. Germline CDR1 reads LGHNA; CDR2 reads YSLEER.

The chain recombines TRBV5-1 with TRBJ1-3; D remains unclear. Germline CDR1 SGHRS, CDR2 YFSETQ. CDR3 length equals 14 residues. V was trimmed by 5 bases and J by 0 bases, leaving 9 bases between them. CDR3 bases: TGCGCCAGCAGACCCGGTTCCTCTGGAAACACCATATATTTT. It codes for CASRPGSSGNTIYF.

The rearrangement uses TRBV4-1 and TRBJ1-6, with D possibly matching TRBD1 (6 bases). This CDR3 has 14 residues. Germline V gives CDR1 MGHRA, CDR2 YSYEKL. Trimming removed 4 bases from V and 5 bases from J, with 9 bases in between. Here the CDR3 reads CASSRTANNSPLHF. CDR3 nucleotide sequence: TGCGCCAGCAGCCGGACAGCCAATAATTCACCCCTCCACTTT.

V gene TRBV4-1 combines with J gene TRBJ2-2; possible D gene TRBD2, 5 bases. V dropped 1 base and J dropped 5 bases, with 11 bases sitting between them. The CDR3 loop spans 15 amino acids. Germline CDR1 and CDR2: MGHRA and YSYEKL. DNA for the CDR3: TGCGCCAGCAGCCAAGGTAGCGCCGTTACCGGGGAGCTGTTTTTT. It encodes CASSQGSAVTGELFF.

V and J are TRBV6-5 and TRBJ1-1; TRBD1 might be the D (6 bases). Germline V gene data show CDR1 as MNHEY and CDR2 as SVGAGI. Trimming took off 5 bases at V and 1 base at J, with 14 bases between the two ends. The CDR3 contains 15 residues. The CDR3 nucleotides are TGTGCCAGCAGTCGAGGAGGGGGTCGGAACACTGAAGCTTTCTTT. It encodes CASSRGGGRNTEAFF.

The chain has TRBV10-3 and TRBJ1-2; D unresolved. CDR3 length: 12 amino acids. With 10 bases removed from V and 0 bases from J, the gap between germline ends came to 9 bases. Germline V gene lookup returns CDR1 ENHRY and CDR2 SYGVKD. CDR3 DNA sequence: TGTGCCACCTCGGCGGCTAACTATGGCTACACCTTC. Protein product: CATSAANYGYTF.

As DNA, the CDR3 is TGTGCCAGCAGCCTCGCAGGGATGAACACTGAAGCTTTCTTT. This sequence encodes CASSLAGMNTEAFF. The rearrangement uses TRBV7-9 and TRBJ1-1, with D possibly matching TRBD1 (5 bases). Per the germline V gene, CDR1 is SEHNR and CDR2 is FQNEAQ (reference sequence). The CDR3 has 14 amino acids. V lost 5 bases to trimming and J lost 0 bases, with 10 bases between them. The entire variable domain, with the rest obtained from reference TRBV7-9 and TRBJ1-1, is as follows: DTGVSQNPRHKITKRGQNVTFRCDPISEHNRLYWYRQTLGQGPEFLTYFQNEAQLEKSRLLSDRFSAERPKGSFSTLEIQRTEQGDSAMYLCASSLAGMNTEAFFGQGTRLTVV.

By share, this clone ranks as medium-sized. The rearrangement uses TRBV5-8 and TRBJ2-1; 9 nucleotides agree with TRBD1. Germline trimming cut 3 bases from V and 6 bases from J; bases unmatched to any gene: 7. CDR3 size: 15 residues. The germline CDR1 and CDR2 sequences are SGHTS and YDEGEE. The CDR3 DNA reads as TGTGCCAGCAGCTCGTGGGACAGGGTTGGCAATGAGCAGTTCTTC. Translated: CASSSWDRVGNEQFF.

The chain uses TRBV6-1 and TRBJ1-2, with D possibly TRBD1 on 6 matching bases. The ends were cut back, 5 bases at V and 5 bases at J, with 15 bases in the middle. This CDR3 region has 14 residues. Germline V gives CDR1 MNHNS, CDR2 SASEGT. The CDR3 spells CASSNPPTGYGYTF. The CDR3 DNA is TGTGCCAGCAGTAACCCACCGACAGGTTATGGCTACACCTTC.

CDR3 DNA sequence: TGTGCCAGCAGTATTCAGGGGGCGCGCACAGATACGCAGTATTTT. Protein product: CASSIQGARTDTQYF. V gene TRBV6-5 combines with J gene TRBJ2-3, with 8 positions matching TRBD1. This CDR3 spans 15 amino acids. CDR1 MNHEY and CDR2 SVGAGI come from the germline V gene. V lost 5 bases and J lost 1; bases outside the gene matches: 5.

The chain couples TRBV6-6 to TRBJ1-5, with D tentatively TRBD1 (5 bases). This CDR3 contains 14 residues. Trimming pared 5 bases from V and 5 bases from J, leaving 13 bases between. Germline V gives CDR1 MNHNY, CDR2 SVGAGI (reference sequence). CDR3 nucleotide sequence: TGTGCCAGCAGTCCCCAGGGAATGGATCAGCCCCAGCATTTT. Translating gives CASSPQGMDQPQHF.

This chain joins TRBV27 and TRBJ2-7; D remains unclear. CDR1 is MNHEY, CDR2 SMNVEV, per germline (reference sequence). CDR3 length: 14 residues. Deletions cut 2 bases from V and 5 bases from J, with 13 bases between. The CDR3 sequence is CASSLTSSFHEQYV. Written as DNA, the CDR3 is TGTGCCAGCAGTTTAACATCTAGTTTCCACGAGCAGTACGTC.

The chain employs TRBV28 and TRBJ2-3; D is uncertain. With 10 bases removed from V and 6 bases from J, the gap between germline ends came to 14 bases. Per the germline V gene, CDR1 is MDHEN and CDR2 is SYDVKM. The CDR3 runs to 12 residues. The CDR3 sequence is CAILKVGDTQYF. DNA for the CDR3: TGTGCCATCTTAAAGGTGGGGGATACGCAGTATTTT.

The rearrangement links TRBV5-1 to TRBJ1-1; 11 nucleotides line up with TRBD1. Trimming cost V 4 bases and J 6 bases; bases outside gene matches: 8. From germline, CDR1 is SGHRS and CDR2 YFSETQ. The CDR3 consists of 15 residues. The CDR3 is CASSVGQGAGSEAFF. The DNA of the CDR3 is TGCGCCAGCAGCGTAGGACAGGGGGCGGGATCTGAAGCTTTCTTT. The full variable domain, with the rest looked up from reference TRBV5-1 and TRBJ1-1, is KAGVTQTPRYLIKTRGQQVTLSCSPISGHRSVSWYQQTPGQGLQFLFEYFSETQRNKGNFPGRFSGRQFSNSRSEMNVSTLELGDSALYLCASSVGQGAGSEAFFGQGTRLTVV.

The rearrangement joins TRBV27 to TRBJ1-5; 7 nucleotides agree with TRBD1. Germline V CDR1 and CDR2: MNHEY, SMNVEV (reference sequence). There are 14 residues in the CDR3. Unmatched junction bases numbered 3, after V lost 0 bases and J lost 7 bases. This CDR3 is CASSLSRQGQPQHF. CDR3 sequence (DNA): TGTGCCAGCAGTTTATCTCGACAGGGACAGCCCCAGCATTTT.

This clone was seen a handful of times. The chain combines TRBV5-6 with TRBJ2-1; TRBD2 matches 11 bases. V lost 1 base to trimming and J lost 4 bases; unmatched junction nucleotides: 1. The CDR3 extends over 15 amino acids. CDR1 and CDR2 (germline): SGHDT, YYEEEE. The CDR3 coding sequence is TGTGCCAGCAGCTTGACTAGCGGGGGTTACAATGAGCAGTTCTTC. It encodes CASSLTSGGYNEQFF.